This T cell receptor beta chain stems from a study of blood T cells in healthy people across ages. Each sample had at least 6 million PBMCs isolated. About this clonotype itself: The antigen remains unidentified. Possible read error: a much larger clone is one base away.

Study observations and caveats: Samples with more naive T cells showed higher observed beta diversity. Among long-lived donors, naive CD4+ cells were more numerous and diversity higher than in aged donors.

The CDR3 is 13 residues long. CDR1 is MNHNS and CDR2 is SASEGT in the germline V gene. Trimming cost V 8 bases and J 13 bases, with 21 bases left between them. Sample-barcoded 5' priming and a J-beta primer mix drove a second PCR of roughly 6 to 12 cycles. A single record per CDR3 protein comes from TCRdb applying MiXCR to the 5' RACE reads. Of about 640,000 distinct CDR3 sequences in the sample, approximately 30% were seen once. J is TRBJ2-4 and V is TRBV6-1; D is possibly TRBD1 or TRBD2 (6 bases each). The TCR was taken from a woman of 80 years or more in good health. Sequenced: blood. The CDR3 DNA follows: TGTGCCAGCGGGACTCCAGGGGCAGCCGGGCAGTACTTC. Translating gives CASGTPGAAGQYF.